The T cell receptor beta chain described here comes from a study of immune characterization of retroperitoneal liposarcoma. With 1 base removed from V and 10 bases from J, the gap between germline ends came to 17 bases. Germline CDR1 reads SEHNR; CDR2 reads FQNEAQ (reference sequence). This CDR3 contains 15 residues. One entry per CDR3 protein results from TCRdb running MiXCR on the PCR reads. The table lists 7,900 or so distinct CDR3 sequences, over 40% of them singletons. Sequencing used tumor tissue. The chain recombines TRBV7-9 with TRBJ2-1; perhaps TRBD2 as D (6 bases). The receptor's source is a male donor with retroperitoneal liposarcoma. The CDR3 region is CASSLGGNRYYEQFF. The CDR3 nucleotides read TGTGCCAGCAGCTTAGGCGGGAACCGGTACTACGAGCAGTTCTTC. Using reference TRBV7-9 and TRBJ2-1 for the parts outside the CDR3, the full variable domain is DTGVSQNPRHKITKRGQNVTFRCDPISEHNRLYWYRQTLGQGPEFLTYFQNEAQLEKSRLLSDRFSAERPKGSFSTLEIQRTEQGDSAMYLCASSLGGNRYYEQFFGPGTRLTVL.